The rows below give T cell receptor beta chains drawn from one sample of a study of CD8 T cells in ankylosing spondylitis. TCRdb passed the 5' RACE reads through MiXCR, listing each CDR3 protein once. The profile shows hundreds of thousands of distinct CDR3 sequences, around 11% of them singletons. The specimen was blood, either unsorted or a sorted T cell fraction (not recorded which). These receptors were taken from a male donor with ankylosing spondylitis. Each CDR3 is given with its conserved first and last residue. The order of the fields is clone size, D gene, J gene, V gene, CDR3 protein, CDR3 DNA. D genes are given only for firm matches. A row's size may be missing; if present it is once, few, many or a size class.

>few|-|TRBJ1-2|TRBV4-3
CASSPFGRGSDYGYTF
TGCGCCAGCAGCCCCTTCGGGAGGGGGTCCGACTATGGCTACACCTTC
>-|-|TRBJ1-2|TRBV6-1
CASTRGAYYGYTF
TGTGCCAGCACTCGGGGGGCTTACTATGGCTACACCTTC
>-|-|TRBJ1-2|TRBV28
CASSFGSRASYGYTF
TGTGCCAGCAGTTTTGGTAGCAGGGCCTCCTATGGCTACACCTTC
>few|-|TRBJ2-7|TRBV9
CASSVYEGTYEQYF
TGTGCCAGCAGCGTATACGAAGGGACCTACGAGCAGTACTTC
>few|-|TRBJ1-5|TRBV20-1
CSARDPPGTKPQHF
TGCAGTGCTAGAGACCCGCCAGGGACAAAGCCCCAGCATTTT
>-|-|TRBJ1-5|TRBV12-3/TRBV12-4
CASQATVAGTQHF
TGTGCCAGCCAGGCGACCGTTGCCGGGACCCAGCATTTT
>few|-|TRBJ1-1|TRBV11-2
CASSYNPGLMNTEAFF
TGTGCCAGCAGCTATAACCCGGGACTCATGAACACTGAAGCTTTCTTT
>-|-|TRBJ2-5|TRBV5-1
CASSLVPSGFQETQYF
TGCGCCAGCAGCTTGGTCCCGTCGGGGTTCCAAGAGACCCAGTACTTC
>-|-|TRBJ2-4|TRBV5-1
CASSLVSRTFEVDIQYF
TGCGCCAGCAGCTTGGTTTCGCGGACATTCGAAGTCGACATTCAGTACTTC
>few|TRBD1|TRBJ2-3|TRBV27
CASRGRGRLIATDTQYF
TGTGCCAGCAGGGGCAGGGGGCGTCTTATTGCGACAGATACGCAGTATTTT
>-|-|TRBJ1-1|TRBV12-3/TRBV12-4
CASSLSRGGAFF
TGTGCCAGCAGTTTGTCTCGGGGAGGAGCTTTCTTT
>few|-|TRBJ2-1|TRBV19
CASRMGGRVYNEQFF
TGTGCCAGTAGAATGGGCGGCAGGGTATACAATGAGCAGTTCTTC
>few|TRBD1|TRBJ2-7|TRBV7-9
CASSPDRTGEQYF
TGTGCCAGCAGCCCGGACAGGACAGGGGAGCAGTACTTC
>-|-|TRBJ2-5|TRBV7-2
CASSHGQFATQYF
TGTGCCAGCAGCCACGGACAGTTTGCGACCCAGTACTTC
>few|-|TRBJ1-5|TRBV28
CASSTRQDPHF
TGTGCCAGCAGTACCCGACAGGACCCGCATTTT
>-|TRBD1|TRBJ1-2|TRBV4-3
CASSQGTGGDNYGYTF
TGCGCCAGCAGCCAAGGGACAGGGGGCGATAACTATGGCTACACCTTC
>few|TRBD2|TRBJ2-2|TRBV5-1
CASTFLAGATGELFF
TGCGCCAGCACATTTCTAGCGGGAGCAACCGGGGAGCTGTTTTTT
>many|-|TRBJ2-1|TRBV20-1
CSARAGITYNEQFF
TGCAGTGCTAGGGCGGGAATTACCTACAATGAGCAGTTCTTC
>few|-|TRBJ1-5|TRBV19
CASNPIDRMYQPQHF
TGTGCCAGTAATCCTATCGACAGGATGTATCAGCCCCAGCATTTT
>-|-|TRBJ1-1|TRBV7-9
CASSLGELMNTEAFF
TGTGCCAGCAGCTTAGGCGAGCTAATGAACACTGAAGCTTTCTTT
>many|-|TRBJ2-1|TRBV4-2
CASSHDWSGVNEQFF
TGTGCCAGCAGCCACGACTGGTCAGGGGTCAATGAGCAGTTCTTC
>-|-|TRBJ2-1|TRBV5-1
CASSLSSRIYNEQFF
TGCGCCAGCAGCTTGTCTAGCCGAATCTACAATGAGCAGTTCTTC
>few|-|TRBJ2-1|TRBV28
CASSLWVGAGNEQFF
TGTGCCAGCAGTTTATGGGTGGGGGCGGGGAATGAGCAGTTCTTC
>few|TRBD2|TRBJ2-2|TRBV5-8
CASRPGLAGRTGELFF
TGTGCCAGCAGACCTGGACTAGCGGGAAGAACCGGGGAGCTGTTTTTT
>many|TRBD2|TRBJ2-1|TRBV9
CASSLGGASYNEQFF
TGTGCCAGCAGCCTCGGGGGGGCTTCCTACAATGAGCAGTTCTTC
>few|-|TRBJ2-3|TRBV2
CASSERRSTDTQYF
TGTGCCAGCAGTGAACGCCGTAGCACAGATACGCAGTATTTT